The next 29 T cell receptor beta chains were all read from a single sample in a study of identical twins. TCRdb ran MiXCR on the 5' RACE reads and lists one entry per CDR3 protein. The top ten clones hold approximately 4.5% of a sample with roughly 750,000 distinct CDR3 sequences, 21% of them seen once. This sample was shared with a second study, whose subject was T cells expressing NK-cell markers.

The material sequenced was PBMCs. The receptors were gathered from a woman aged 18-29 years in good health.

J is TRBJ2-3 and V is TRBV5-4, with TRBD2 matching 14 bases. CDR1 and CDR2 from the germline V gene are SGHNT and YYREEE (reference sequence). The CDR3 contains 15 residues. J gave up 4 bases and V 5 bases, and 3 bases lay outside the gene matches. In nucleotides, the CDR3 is TGTGCCAGCAGGTCGGGACTAGCGGGAGCAGATACGCAGTATTTT. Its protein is CASRSGLAGADTQYF. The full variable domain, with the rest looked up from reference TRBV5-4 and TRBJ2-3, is ETGVTQSPTHLIKTRGQQVTLRCSSQSGHNTVSWYQQALGQGPQFIFQYYREEENGRGNFPPRFSGLQFPNYSSELNVNALELDDSALYLCASRSGLAGADTQYFGPGTRLTVL.

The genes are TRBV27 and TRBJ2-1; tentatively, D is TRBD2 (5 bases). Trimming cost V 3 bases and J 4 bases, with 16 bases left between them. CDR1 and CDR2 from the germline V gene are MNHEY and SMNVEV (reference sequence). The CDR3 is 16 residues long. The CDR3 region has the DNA TGTGCCAGCAGTTTGGAGGCTGTCGATTCGTACAATGAGCAGTTCTTC. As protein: CASSLEAVDSYNEQFF.

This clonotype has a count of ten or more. Here the CDR3 reads CASSSWTGSYEQYF. CDR3 in DNA: TGCGCCAGCAGCTCATGGACGGGGAGCTACGAGCAGTACTTC. The chain has TRBV5-1 and TRBJ2-7; D possibly corresponds to TRBD2 (5 bases). CDR1 and CDR2 (germline): SGHRS, YFSETQ. V was trimmed by 3 bases and J by 3 bases, leaving 13 bases between them. The CDR3 runs 14 residues.

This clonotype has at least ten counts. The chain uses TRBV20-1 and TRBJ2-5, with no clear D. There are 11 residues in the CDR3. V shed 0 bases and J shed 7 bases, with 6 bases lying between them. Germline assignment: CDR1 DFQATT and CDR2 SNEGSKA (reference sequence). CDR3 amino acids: CSARDLGTQYF. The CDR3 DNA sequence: TGCAGTGCTAGAGATCTCGGGACCCAGTACTTC.

CDR3 loop: CSAWDPATYEQYF. CDR3 DNA sequence: TGCAGTGCCTGGGACCCAGCGACCTACGAGCAGTACTTC. The V call is TRBV20-1, the J call TRBJ2-7; D is possibly TRBD1 or TRBD2 (5 bases each). V was cut by 6 bases and J by 2 bases, with 14 bases left in between. This CDR3 contains 13 residues. The germline CDR1 and CDR2 sequences are DFQATT and SNEGSKA (reference sequence).

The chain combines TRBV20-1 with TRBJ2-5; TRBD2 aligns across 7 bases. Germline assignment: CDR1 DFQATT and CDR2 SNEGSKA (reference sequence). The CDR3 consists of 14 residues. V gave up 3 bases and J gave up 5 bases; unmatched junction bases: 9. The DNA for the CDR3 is TGCAGTGCTAGGGACCCTGTACTAGCGGAGACCCAGTACTTC. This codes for CSARDPVLAETQYF.

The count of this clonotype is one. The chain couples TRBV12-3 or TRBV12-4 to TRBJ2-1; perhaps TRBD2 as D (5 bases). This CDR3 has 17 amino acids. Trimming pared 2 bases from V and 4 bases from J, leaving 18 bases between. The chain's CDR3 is CASSLPQQRVDYNEQFF. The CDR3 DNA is TGTGCCAGCAGTTTACCCCAGCAGAGGGTGGATTACAATGAGCAGTTCTTC.

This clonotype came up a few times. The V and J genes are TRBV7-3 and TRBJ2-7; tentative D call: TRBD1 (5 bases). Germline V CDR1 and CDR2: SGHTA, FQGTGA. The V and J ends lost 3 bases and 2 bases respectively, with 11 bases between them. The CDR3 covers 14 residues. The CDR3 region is CASSLGPETYEQYF. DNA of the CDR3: TGTGCCAGCAGCTTGGGGCCGGAGACCTACGAGCAGTACTTC.

The CDR3 coding sequence is TGCAGTGCTAGACAGGGGTGGGACGGTGAAGCTTTCTTT. It is translated as CSARQGWDGEAFF. The gene calls are TRBV20-1 and TRBJ1-1; possible D gene TRBD1, 6 bases. The germline V and J ends were trimmed by 2 bases and 7 bases, with 14 bases remaining between them. Germline CDR1 reads DFQATT; CDR2 reads SNEGSKA (reference sequence). The CDR3 extends over 13 amino acids.

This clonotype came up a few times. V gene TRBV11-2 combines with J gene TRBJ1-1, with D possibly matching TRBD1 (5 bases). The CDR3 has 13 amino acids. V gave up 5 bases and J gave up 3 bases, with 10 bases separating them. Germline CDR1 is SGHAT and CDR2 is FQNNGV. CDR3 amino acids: CASSLTTDTEAFF. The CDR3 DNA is TGTGCCAGCAGCCTTACGACAGACACTGAAGCTTTCTTT.

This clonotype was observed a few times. CDR3 protein: CASSLAGDRSWQYF. In nucleotides, the CDR3 is TGTGCCAGCAGCTTAGCAGGGGACAGGAGTTGGCAGTACTTC. The chain recombines TRBV7-6 with TRBJ2-7; TRBD1 aligns across 8 bases. This CDR3 is built from 14 residues. Germline lookup yields CDR1 SGHVS and CDR2 FNYEAQ. The J segment lost 9 bases and the V segment lost 0 bases, leaving 7 bases of the junction unmatched.

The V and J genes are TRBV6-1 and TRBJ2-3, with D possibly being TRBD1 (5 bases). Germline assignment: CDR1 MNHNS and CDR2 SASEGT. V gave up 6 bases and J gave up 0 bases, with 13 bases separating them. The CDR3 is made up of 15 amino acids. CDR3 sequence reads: CASSRPGWSTDTQYF. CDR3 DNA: TGTGCCAGCAGCCGACCAGGGTGGAGCACAGATACGCAGTATTTT.

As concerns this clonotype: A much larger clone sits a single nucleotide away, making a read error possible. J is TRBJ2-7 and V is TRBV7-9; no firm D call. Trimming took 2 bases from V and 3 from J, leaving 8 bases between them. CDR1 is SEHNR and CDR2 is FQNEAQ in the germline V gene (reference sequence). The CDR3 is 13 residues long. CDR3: CASSLPGYYEQYF. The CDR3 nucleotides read TGTGCCAGCAGCTTACCCGGGTACTACGAGCAGTACTTC.

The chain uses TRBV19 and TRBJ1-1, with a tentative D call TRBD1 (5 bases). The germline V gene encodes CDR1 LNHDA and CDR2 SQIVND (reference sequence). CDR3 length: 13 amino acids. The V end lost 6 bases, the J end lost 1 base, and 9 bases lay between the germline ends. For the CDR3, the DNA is TGTGCCAGTAGCATTACAGGGAACACTGAAGCTTTCTTT. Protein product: CASSITGNTEAFF.

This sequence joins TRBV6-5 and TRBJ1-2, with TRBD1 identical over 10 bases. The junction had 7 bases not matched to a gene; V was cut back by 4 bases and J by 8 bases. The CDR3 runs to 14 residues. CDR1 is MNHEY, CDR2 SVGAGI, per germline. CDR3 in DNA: TGTGCCAGCAGTTTAATCGGGACAGGGGCCGGCTACACCTTC. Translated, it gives CASSLIGTGAGYTF.

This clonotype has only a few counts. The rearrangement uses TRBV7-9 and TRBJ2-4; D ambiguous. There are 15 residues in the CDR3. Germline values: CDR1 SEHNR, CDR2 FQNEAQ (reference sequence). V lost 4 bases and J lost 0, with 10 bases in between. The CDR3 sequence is CASSSLSLAKNIQYF. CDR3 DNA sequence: TGTGCCAGCAGCTCCCTCTCCCTAGCCAAAAACATTCAGTACTTC.

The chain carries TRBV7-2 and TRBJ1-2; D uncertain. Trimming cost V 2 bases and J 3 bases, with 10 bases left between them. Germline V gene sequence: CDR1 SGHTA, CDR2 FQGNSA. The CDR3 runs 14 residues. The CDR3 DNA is TGTGCCAGCAGCTTAAACCGGAGGGACTATGGCTACACCTTC. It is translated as CASSLNRRDYGYTF.

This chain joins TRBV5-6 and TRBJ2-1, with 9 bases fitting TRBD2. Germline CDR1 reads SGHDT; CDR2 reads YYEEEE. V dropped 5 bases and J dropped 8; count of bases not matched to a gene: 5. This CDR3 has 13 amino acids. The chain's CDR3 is CASSIAGEYEQFF. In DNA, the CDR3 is TGTGCCAGCAGTATAGCGGGGGAGTATGAGCAGTTCTTC.

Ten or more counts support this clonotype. CDR3 in amino acids: CASRSGNYGYTF. CDR3 sequence (DNA): TGTGCCAGCAGATCCGGAAACTATGGCTACACCTTC. V and J are TRBV6-5 and TRBJ1-2; D not resolved. Germline lookup yields CDR1 MNHEY and CDR2 SVGAGI. The CDR3 contains 12 residues. V was shortened by 6 bases and J by 2 bases, with 7 bases between the two germline ends.

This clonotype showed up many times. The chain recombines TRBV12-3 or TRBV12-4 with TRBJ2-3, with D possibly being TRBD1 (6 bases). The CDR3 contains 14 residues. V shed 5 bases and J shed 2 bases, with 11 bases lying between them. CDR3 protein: CASSRKGDTDTQYF. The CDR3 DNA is TGTGCCAGCAGTCGTAAGGGGGACACAGATACGCAGTATTTT.

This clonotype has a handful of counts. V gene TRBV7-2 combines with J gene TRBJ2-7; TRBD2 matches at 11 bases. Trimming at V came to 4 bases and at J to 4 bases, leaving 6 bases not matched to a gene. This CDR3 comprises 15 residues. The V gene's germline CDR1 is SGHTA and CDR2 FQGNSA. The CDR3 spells CASSSLAGGRYEQYF. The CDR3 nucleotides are TGTGCCAGCAGCTCCTTAGCGGGAGGGAGATACGAGCAGTACTTC.

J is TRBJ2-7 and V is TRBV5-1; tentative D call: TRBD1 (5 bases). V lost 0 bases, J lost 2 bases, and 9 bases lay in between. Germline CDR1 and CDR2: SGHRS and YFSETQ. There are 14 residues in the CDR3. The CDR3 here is CASSLETVTYEQYF. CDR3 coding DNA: TGCGCCAGCAGCTTGGAGACAGTCACCTACGAGCAGTACTTC.

For the CDR3, the DNA is TGTGCCAGCAGTTACTCTTACAGGGGAGATACTGAAGCTTTCTTT. This translates into CASSYSYRGDTEAFF. This sequence joins TRBV6-2 or TRBV6-3 and TRBJ1-1, with 7 bases lining up with TRBD1. Germline V gene sequence: CDR1 MNHEY, CDR2 SVGEGT. V dropped 0 bases and J dropped 5; count of bases not matched to a gene: 6. The CDR3 is 15 residues long.

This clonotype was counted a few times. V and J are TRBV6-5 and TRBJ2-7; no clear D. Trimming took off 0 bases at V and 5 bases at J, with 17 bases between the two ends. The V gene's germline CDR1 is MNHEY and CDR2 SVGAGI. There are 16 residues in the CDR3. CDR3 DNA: TGTGCCAGCAGTTACTCGATACCTCGGGCCTCTAACGAGCAGTACTTC. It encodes CASSYSIPRASNEQYF.

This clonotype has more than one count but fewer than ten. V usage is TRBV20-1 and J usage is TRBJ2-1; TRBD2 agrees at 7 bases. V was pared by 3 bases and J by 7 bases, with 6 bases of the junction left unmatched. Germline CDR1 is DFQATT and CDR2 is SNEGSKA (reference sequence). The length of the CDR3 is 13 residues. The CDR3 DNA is TGCAGTGCTAGGACGGGACTAAGGAATGAGCAGTTCTTC. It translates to CSARTGLRNEQFF.

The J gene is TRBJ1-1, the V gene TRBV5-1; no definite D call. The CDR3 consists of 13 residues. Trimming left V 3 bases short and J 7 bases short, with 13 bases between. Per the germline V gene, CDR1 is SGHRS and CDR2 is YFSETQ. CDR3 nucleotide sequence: TGCGCCAGCAGCTCCGCCGCGATAGGTGAAGCTTTCTTT. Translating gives CASSSAAIGEAFF.

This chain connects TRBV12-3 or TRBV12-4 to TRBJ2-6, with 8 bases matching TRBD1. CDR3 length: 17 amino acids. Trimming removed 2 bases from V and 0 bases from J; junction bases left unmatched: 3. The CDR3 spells CASSLQGAISGANVLTF. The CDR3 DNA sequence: TGTGCCAGCAGTTTACAGGGGGCTATCTCTGGGGCCAACGTCCTGACTTTC.

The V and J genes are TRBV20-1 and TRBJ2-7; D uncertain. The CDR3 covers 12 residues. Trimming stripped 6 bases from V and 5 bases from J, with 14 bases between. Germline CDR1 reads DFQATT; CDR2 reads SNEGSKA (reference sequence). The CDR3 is CSAPARPDEQYF. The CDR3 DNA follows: TGCAGTGCGCCGGCCCGGCCGGACGAGCAGTACTTC.

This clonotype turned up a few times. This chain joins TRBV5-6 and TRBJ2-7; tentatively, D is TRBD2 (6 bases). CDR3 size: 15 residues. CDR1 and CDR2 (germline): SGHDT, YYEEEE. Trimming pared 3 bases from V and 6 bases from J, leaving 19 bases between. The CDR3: CASSSGTFGLFEQYF. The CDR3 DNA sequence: TGTGCCAGCAGCTCTGGGACTTTTGGGCTATTCGAGCAGTACTTC.